This T cell receptor (beta chain) originates from a study of T cells in localized non-small cell lung cancer. V was cut by 6 bases and J by 2 bases, with 20 bases left in between. The CDR3 totals 16 residues. The assay was immunoSEQ multiplex PCR, and TCRdb's table has in-frame clones only and misses some. The table has 1,500 to 2,000 clones, 27% seen once. The sequence came from a woman aged 35 to 75 with stage I lung adenocarcinoma. Sequenced here: lung tumor tissue, sampled before any cancer treatment. The chain combines TRBV23-1 with TRBJ2-7; possibly TRBD1 or TRBD2 for D (5 bases each). TRBV23-1 is an ORF for which the function is uncertain. This CDR3 reads CASSDGTSQGAYEQYF. The CDR3 region has the DNA TGCGCCAGCAGCGACGGGACGAGTCAAGGTGCCTACGAGCAGTACTTC.